These T cell receptor beta chains were read from a single sample in a study of shared T cell receptors in the human thymus. Some clones are missing from TCRdb's copy, which holds only in-frame ones; the method was immunoSEQ multiplex PCR. This table holds approximately 730,000 clones, around 85% found once. This sample also belongs to another study, concerning human thymus T cells.

Sample: thymocytes. These TCRs come from a girl in the first two years of life with a congenital heart defect. CDR3s include the opening cysteine and the closing phenylalanine or tryptophan. A D gene is named only where the DNA matches it firmly. A row's size may be missing; if present it is once, few, many or a size class.

V	size	J	D	CDR3	DNA
TRBV4-1	.	TRBJ1-6	.	CASSQGIPEAGSPLHF	TGCGCCAGCAGCCAGGGGATACCTGAAGCGGGTTCACCCCTCCACTTT
TRBV5-6	.	TRBJ2-5	.	CASRGPKETQYF	TGTGCCAGCAGGGGGCCCAAAGAGACCCAGTACTTC
TRBV5-4	.	TRBJ1-2	TRBD1	CASSLAGSGGNYGYTF	TGTGCCAGCAGCTTGGCCGGGTCAGGGGGAAACTATGGCTACACCTTC
TRBV6-5	once	TRBJ1-1	.	CASSYSGGANTEAFF	TGTGCCAGCAGTTACTCGGGGGGGGCGAACACTGAAGCTTTCTTT
TRBV6-1	.	TRBJ2-3	.	CASSRRDTQYF	TGTGCCAGCAGTAGGAGAGATACGCAGTATTTT
TRBV29-1	.	TRBJ2-1	TRBD1	CSPLSWTGPGNEQFF	TGCAGCCCTCTCTCATGGACAGGCCCCGGGAATGAGCAGTTCTTC
TRBV2	.	TRBJ1-3	TRBD1	CASSEGGQGAPGNTIYF	TGTGCCAGCAGCGAGGGGGGGCAGGGGGCGCCCGGAAACACCATATATTTT
TRBV19	.	TRBJ1-3	TRBD1	CASSIDRRGTGSKPNTIYF	TGTGCCAGTAGTATAGATCGTCGGGGGACAGGTTCCAAACCAAACACCATATATTTT
TRBV4-1	.	TRBJ1-2	.	CASSLTHRSGGYTF	TGCGCCAGCAGCCTAACGCACAGGTCGGGTGGCTACACCTTC
TRBV5-6	.	TRBJ1-1	.	CASSLAKPTRNTEAFF	TGTGCCAGCAGCTTGGCTAAGCCGACAAGGAACACTGAAGCTTTCTTT
TRBV14	.	TRBJ1-1	.	CASREQGWELGTEAFF	TGTGCCAGCAGGGAACAGGGTTGGGAATTGGGCACTGAAGCTTTCTTT
TRBV6-5	.	TRBJ1-1	.	CASSSRPGGTEAFF	TGTGCCAGCAGTTCCAGGCCTGGTGGCACTGAAGCTTTCTTT
TRBV5-1	.	TRBJ1-1	.	CASSLGGYHTEAFF	TGCGCCAGCAGCTTGGGAGGGTATCACACTGAAGCTTTCTTT
TRBV6-1	.	TRBJ1-5	.	CASPGRFTGQPQHF	TGTGCCAGCCCCGGTCGGTTCACAGGGCAGCCCCAGCATTTT
TRBV5-1	.	TRBJ2-3	TRBD2	CASSLSAWGGHTDTQYF	TGCGCCAGCAGCTTGAGCGCCTGGGGAGGGCACACAGATACGCAGTATTTT
TRBV6-1	.	TRBJ2-1	TRBD2	CASNKIAGGNNEQFF	TGTGCCAGCAACAAGATAGCGGGGGGAAACAATGAGCAGTTCTTC
TRBV15	.	TRBJ2-2	TRBD1	CATSRMGQGNTGELFF	TGTGCCACCAGCAGAATGGGACAGGGGAACACCGGGGAGCTGTTTTTT
TRBV27	.	TRBJ1-1	.	CASSPETGWNTEAFF	TGTGCCAGCAGTCCAGAGACGGGTTGGAACACTGAAGCTTTCTTT
TRBV5-1	.	TRBJ1-2	.	CASSWRGDYGYTF	TGCGCCAGCAGCTGGCGGGGGGACTATGGCTACACCTTC
TRBV6-6	once	TRBJ2-7	TRBD1	CASSSVRGRAYEQYF	TGTGCCAGCAGTTCCGTCAGGGGGCGCGCGTACGAGCAGTACTTC
TRBV10-3	.	TRBJ1-1	.	CAGRINRVTEAFF	TGTGCCGGGAGGATCAATAGGGTCACTGAAGCTTTCTTT
TRBV7-7	few	TRBJ2-5	.	CASSPIAGKTWETQYF	TGTGCTAGCAGTCCCATAGCAGGGAAGACTTGGGAGACCCAGTACTTC
TRBV14	few	TRBJ1-2	TRBD1	CASSQDQFGQGYTF	TGTGCCAGCAGCCAAGACCAATTTGGACAGGGTTACACCTTC
TRBV4-1	.	TRBJ2-4	TRBD2	CASSQPGLAGRGVGIQYF	TGCGCCAGCAGCCAGCCGGGACTAGCGGGGAGGGGGGTAGGCATTCAGTACTTC
TRBV9	.	TRBJ2-4	.	CASSARDPKNIQYF	TGTGCCAGCAGCGCGCGGGACCCCAAAAACATTCAGTACTTC
TRBV6-1	.	TRBJ1-5	.	CASSRAGLHNQPQHF	TGTGCCAGCAGTAGAGCGGGGCTCCACAATCAGCCCCAGCATTTT
TRBV7-2	once	TRBJ2-3	TRBD1	CASSRRPGQNTDTQYF	TGTGCCAGCAGCCGTAGACCGGGACAGAACACAGATACGCAGTATTTT
TRBV6-1	.	TRBJ1-2	.	CASSEWAGNGYTF	TGTGCCAGCAGTGAATGGGCAGGGAATGGCTACACCTTC
TRBV11-2	.	TRBJ1-1	TRBD1	CASSGEDRENTEAFF	TGTGCCAGCAGCGGAGAGGACAGGGAGAACACTGAAGCTTTCTTT